Shown below are 8 T cell receptor beta chains from a single sample sequenced in a study of shared clonotypes between healthy human individuals. TCRdb keeps only in-frame clones here, not all; method: immunoSEQ multiplex PCR. There are 2 million to 3 million clones in the sample; approximately 93% occur only once, and approximately 0.36% lies in the top ten. Material for sequencing was naive CD4+ T cells from PBMCs. Subset described: CD45RA+ positively selected. Every receptor here comes from a young man in good health. Some clones in this sample may be carry-over from other donors' samples.

The chain couples TRBV4-1 to TRBJ2-3; D unclear. Trimming took 4 bases from V and 4 from J, leaving 18 bases between them. Germline CDR1 MGHRA, CDR2 YSYEKL. This CDR3 region has 16 residues. The DNA for the CDR3 is TGCGCCAGCAGCCCCGGCGGCGGCACTCTGGCAGATACGCAGTATTTT. It codes for CASSPGGGTLADTQYF.

The chain couples TRBV27 to TRBJ2-1, with D hard to call. Germline V gene sequence: CDR1 MNHEY, CDR2 SMNVEV (reference sequence). The CDR3 sequence is 12 residues long. The V and J ends lost 4 bases and 9 bases respectively, with 10 bases between them. CDR3 in amino acids: CASSSPIAEQFF. In DNA, the CDR3 is TGTGCCAGCAGTTCACCCATTGCTGAGCAGTTCTTC.

This chain joins TRBV27 and TRBJ2-3, with D possibly matching TRBD2 (6 bases). Trimming pared 7 bases from V and 2 bases from J, leaving 19 bases between. The CDR3 is made up of 16 amino acids. Germline CDR1 and CDR2: MNHEY and SMNVEV (reference sequence). The CDR3 DNA sequence: TGTGCCAGCACCTCAAAGGGTAGCGGCTACACAGATACGCAGTATTTT. Protein: CASTSKGSGYTDTQYF.

The chain combines TRBV11-2 with TRBJ1-4; D not resolved. This CDR3 has 15 amino acids. The germline V gene has CDR1 SGHAT and CDR2 FQNNGV. Trimming left V 0 bases short and J 5 bases short, with 10 bases between. The CDR3 region is CASSLDSPSNEKLFF. The CDR3 DNA sequence: TGTGCCAGCAGCTTAGATAGCCCAAGCAATGAAAAACTGTTTTTT. The entire variable domain, with the rest obtained from reference TRBV11-2 and TRBJ1-4, is as follows: EAGVAQSPRYKIIEKRQSVAFWCNPISGHATLYWYQQILGQGPKLLIQFQNNGVVDDSQLPKDRFSAERLKGVDSTLKIQPAKLEDSAVYLCASSLDSPSNEKLFFGSGTQLSVL.

J is TRBJ2-5 and V is TRBV28, with 8 bases aligning to TRBD2. CDR1 is MDHEN, CDR2 SYDVKM, per germline. CDR3 size: 15 residues. Germline trimming cut 5 bases from V and 11 bases from J; bases unmatched to any gene: 16. CDR3 DNA: TGTGCCAGCAGTCCCTCCGGGAGCGGGAGTTGGGAGCAGTACTTC. Its protein is CASSPSGSGSWEQYF.

Remarks on this clone: Distinct nucleotide sequences in the sample also encode this CDR3. The rearrangement links TRBV9 to TRBJ2-5; TRBD2 aligns across 10 bases. Germline trimming cut 0 bases from V and 2 bases from J; bases unmatched to any gene: 4. CDR1 is SGDLS, CDR2 YYNGEE, per germline. The CDR3 consists of 16 residues. CDR3 DNA: TGTGCCAGCAGCGTAGGTCCAGCGGGAGGGCAAGAGACCCAGTACTTC. Translating gives CASSVGPAGGQETQYF.

The rearrangement uses TRBV2 and TRBJ2-2; 7 bases are a match to TRBD1. With V trimmed by 5 bases and J by 4 bases, 10 bases remained unmatched. Germline V lookup: CDR1 SNHLY, CDR2 FYNNEI. This CDR3 is 16 amino acids long. The CDR3 here is CASSRTGELGTGELFF. CDR3 bases: TGTGCCAGCAGTCGCACAGGGGAATTGGGCACCGGGGAGCTGTTTTTT.

The chain combines TRBV27 with TRBJ2-5, with 9 bases fitting TRBD2. V was pared by 5 bases and J by 5 bases, with 15 bases of the junction left unmatched. Germline V CDR1 and CDR2: MNHEY, SMNVEV (reference sequence). This CDR3 comprises 17 residues. CDR3 in DNA: TGTGCCAGCAGTAGCGGAAAAGACCTAGCGGGACTGGAGACCCAGTACTTC. Its translation is CASSSGKDLAGLETQYF.